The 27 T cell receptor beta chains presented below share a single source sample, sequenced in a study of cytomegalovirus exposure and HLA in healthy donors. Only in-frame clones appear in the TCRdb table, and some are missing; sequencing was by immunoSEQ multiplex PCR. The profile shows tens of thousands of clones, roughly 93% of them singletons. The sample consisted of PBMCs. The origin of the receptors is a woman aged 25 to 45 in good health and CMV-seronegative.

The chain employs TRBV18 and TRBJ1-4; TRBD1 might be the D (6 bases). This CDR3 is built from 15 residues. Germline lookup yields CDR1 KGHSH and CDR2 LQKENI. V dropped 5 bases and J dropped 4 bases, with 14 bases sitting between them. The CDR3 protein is CASSTRRTDNEKLFF. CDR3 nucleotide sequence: TGTGCCAGCTCAACCAGACGGACAGATAATGAAAAACTGTTTTTT.

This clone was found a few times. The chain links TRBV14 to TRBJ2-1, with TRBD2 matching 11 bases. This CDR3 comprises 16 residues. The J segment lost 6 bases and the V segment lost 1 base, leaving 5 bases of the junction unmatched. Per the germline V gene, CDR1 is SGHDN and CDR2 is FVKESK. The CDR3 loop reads CASSQGSTSGVNEQFF. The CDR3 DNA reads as TGTGCCAGCAGCCAAGGGTCGACTAGCGGGGTCAATGAGCAGTTCTTC.

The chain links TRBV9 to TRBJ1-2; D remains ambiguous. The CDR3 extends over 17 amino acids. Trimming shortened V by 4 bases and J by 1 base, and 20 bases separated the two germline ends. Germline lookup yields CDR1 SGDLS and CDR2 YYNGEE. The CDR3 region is CASSPYAADTFNYGYTF. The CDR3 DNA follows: TGTGCCAGCAGCCCCTACGCCGCCGACACCTTTAACTATGGCTACACCTTC.

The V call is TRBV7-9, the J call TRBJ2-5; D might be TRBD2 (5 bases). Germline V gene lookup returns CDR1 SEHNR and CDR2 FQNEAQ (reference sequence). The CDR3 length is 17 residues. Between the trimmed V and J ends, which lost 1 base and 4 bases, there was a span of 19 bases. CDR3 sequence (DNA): TGTGCCAGCAGCTTAGTAGGCGCCATTCGGAGGCGAGAGACCCAGTACTTC. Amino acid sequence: CASSLVGAIRRRETQYF.

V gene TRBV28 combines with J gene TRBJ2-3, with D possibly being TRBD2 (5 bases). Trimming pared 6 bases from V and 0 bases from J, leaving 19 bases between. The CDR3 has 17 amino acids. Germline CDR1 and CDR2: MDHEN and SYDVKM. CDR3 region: CASSLAGMYSSTDTQYF. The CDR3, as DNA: TGTGCCAGCAGCCTAGCCGGCATGTACTCAAGCACAGATACGCAGTATTTT.

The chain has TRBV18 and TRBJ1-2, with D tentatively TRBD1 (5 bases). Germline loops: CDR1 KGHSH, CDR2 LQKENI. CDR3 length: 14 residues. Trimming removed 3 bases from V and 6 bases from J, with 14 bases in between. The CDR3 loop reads CASSPAGGENGYTF. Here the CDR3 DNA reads TGTGCCAGCTCACCCGCGGGGGGAGAAAATGGCTACACCTTC.

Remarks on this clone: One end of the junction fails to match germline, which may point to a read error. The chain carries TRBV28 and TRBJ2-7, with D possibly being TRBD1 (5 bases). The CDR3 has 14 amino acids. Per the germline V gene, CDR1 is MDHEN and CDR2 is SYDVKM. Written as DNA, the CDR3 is TGCGCCGGTGGGGCCCGGCAGGCAGGGAACGAGCAGTACTTC. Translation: CAGGARQAGNEQYF.

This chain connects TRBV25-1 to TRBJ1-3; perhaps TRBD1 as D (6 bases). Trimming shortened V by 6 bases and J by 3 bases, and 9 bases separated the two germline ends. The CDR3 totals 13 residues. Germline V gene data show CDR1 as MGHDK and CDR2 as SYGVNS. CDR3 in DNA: TGTGCCAGCAGCAGGGGTGTTGGAAACACCATATATTTT. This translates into CASSRGVGNTIYF.

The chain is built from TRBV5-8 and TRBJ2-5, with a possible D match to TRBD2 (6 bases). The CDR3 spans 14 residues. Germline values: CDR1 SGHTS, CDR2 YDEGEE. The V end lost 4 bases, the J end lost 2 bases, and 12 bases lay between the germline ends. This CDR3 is CASSPGTPQETQYF. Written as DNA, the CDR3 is TGTGCCAGCAGCCCGGGGACTCCGCAAGAGACCCAGTACTTC.

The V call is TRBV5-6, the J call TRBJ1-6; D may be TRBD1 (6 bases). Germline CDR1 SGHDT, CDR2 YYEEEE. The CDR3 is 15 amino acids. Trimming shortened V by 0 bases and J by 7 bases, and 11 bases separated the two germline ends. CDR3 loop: CASSLVRGANSPLHF. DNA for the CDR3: TGTGCCAGCAGCTTGGTACGGGGGGCGAATTCACCCCTCCACTTT.

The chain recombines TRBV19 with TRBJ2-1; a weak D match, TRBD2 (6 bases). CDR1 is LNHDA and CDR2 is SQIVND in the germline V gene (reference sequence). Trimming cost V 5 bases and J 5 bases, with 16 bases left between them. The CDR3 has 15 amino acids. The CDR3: CASSARDLIHNEQFF. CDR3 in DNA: TGTGCCAGTAGTGCACGGGACTTGATACACAATGAGCAGTTCTTC.

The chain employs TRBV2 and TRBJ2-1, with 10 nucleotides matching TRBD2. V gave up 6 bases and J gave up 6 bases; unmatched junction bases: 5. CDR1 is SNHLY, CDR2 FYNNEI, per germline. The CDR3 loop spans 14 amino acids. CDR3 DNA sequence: TGTGCCAGCAGGGTTAGCGGGGGGTCCAATGAGCAGTTCTTC. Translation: CASRVSGGSNEQFF. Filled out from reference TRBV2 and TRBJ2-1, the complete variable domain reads EPEVTQTPSHQVTQMGQEVILRCVPISNHLYFYWYRQILGQKVEFLVSFYNNEISEKSEIFDDQFSVERPDGSNFTLKIRSTKLEDSAMYFCASRVSGGSNEQFFGPGTRLTVL.

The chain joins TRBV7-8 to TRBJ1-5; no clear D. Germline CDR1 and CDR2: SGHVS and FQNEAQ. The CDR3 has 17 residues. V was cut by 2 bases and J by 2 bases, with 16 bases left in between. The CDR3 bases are TGTGCCAGCAGCTTAACAGACACCGTCGCCGGCAATCAGCCCCAGCATTTT. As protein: CASSLTDTVAGNQPQHF.

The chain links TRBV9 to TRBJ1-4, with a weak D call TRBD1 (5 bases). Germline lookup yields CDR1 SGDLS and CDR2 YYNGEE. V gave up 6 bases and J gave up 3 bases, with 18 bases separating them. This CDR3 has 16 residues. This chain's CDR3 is CASNLKPGEPNEKLFF. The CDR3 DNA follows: TGTGCCAGCAACCTCAAACCGGGGGAACCTAATGAAAAACTGTTTTTT.

CDR3 sequence (DNA): TGTGCCAGCAGTTCCCGGACAGGGCAGAACACTGAAGCTTTCTTT. It translates to CASSSRTGQNTEAFF. The chain joins TRBV27 to TRBJ1-1; 8 bases fit TRBD1. In germline, CDR1 is MNHEY, CDR2 SMNVEV (reference sequence). Germline trimming cut 4 bases from V and 1 base from J; bases unmatched to any gene: 5. The CDR3 runs 15 residues.

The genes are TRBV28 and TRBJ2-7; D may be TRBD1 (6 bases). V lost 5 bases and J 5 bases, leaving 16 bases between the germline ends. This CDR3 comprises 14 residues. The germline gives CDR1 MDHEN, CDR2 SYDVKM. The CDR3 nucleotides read TGTGCCAGCAGTCGTGGGACACTGGTCCACGAGCAGTACTTC. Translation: CASSRGTLVHEQYF.

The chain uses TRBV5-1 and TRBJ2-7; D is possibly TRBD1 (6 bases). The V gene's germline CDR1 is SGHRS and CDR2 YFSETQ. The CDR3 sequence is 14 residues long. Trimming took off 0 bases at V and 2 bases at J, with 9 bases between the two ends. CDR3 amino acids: CASSLGTATYEQYF. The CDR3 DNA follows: TGCGCCAGCAGCTTGGGGACAGCCACCTACGAGCAGTACTTC.

In DNA form, the CDR3 reads TGTGCCAGCTCACCTGGTGGGGCGAACACTGAAGCTTTCTTT. Protein product: CASSPGGANTEAFF. The genes are TRBV18 and TRBJ1-1, with D possibly being TRBD1 (5 bases). CDR1 is KGHSH and CDR2 is LQKENI in the germline V gene. V lost 3 bases and J lost 1, with 9 bases in between. The CDR3 length is 14 residues.

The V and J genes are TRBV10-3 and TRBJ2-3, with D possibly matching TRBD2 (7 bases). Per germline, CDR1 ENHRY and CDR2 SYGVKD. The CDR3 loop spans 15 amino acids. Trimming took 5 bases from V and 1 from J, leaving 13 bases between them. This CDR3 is CAISRLAGGTDTQYF. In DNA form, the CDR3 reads TGTGCCATCAGTAGACTAGCAGGGGGCACAGATACGCAGTATTTT.

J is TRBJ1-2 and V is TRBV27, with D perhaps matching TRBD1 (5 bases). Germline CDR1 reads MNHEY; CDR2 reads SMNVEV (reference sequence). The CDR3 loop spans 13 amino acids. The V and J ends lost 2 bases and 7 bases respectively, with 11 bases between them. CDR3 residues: CASSLQGVGGYTF. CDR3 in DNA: TGTGCCAGCAGTTTACAAGGGGTGGGTGGCTACACCTTC.

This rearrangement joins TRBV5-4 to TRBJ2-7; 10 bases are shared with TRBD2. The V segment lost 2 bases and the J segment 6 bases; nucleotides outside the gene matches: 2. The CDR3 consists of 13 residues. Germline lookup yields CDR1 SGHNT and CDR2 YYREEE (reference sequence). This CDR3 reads CASSLAGGLEQYF. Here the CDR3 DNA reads TGTGCCAGCAGCTTAGCGGGAGGGCTCGAGCAGTACTTC. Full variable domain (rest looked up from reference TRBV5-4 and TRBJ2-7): ETGVTQSPTHLIKTRGQQVTLRCSSQSGHNTVSWYQQALGQGPQFIFQYYREEENGRGNFPPRFSGLQFPNYSSELNVNALELDDSALYLCASSLAGGLEQYFGPGTRLTVT.

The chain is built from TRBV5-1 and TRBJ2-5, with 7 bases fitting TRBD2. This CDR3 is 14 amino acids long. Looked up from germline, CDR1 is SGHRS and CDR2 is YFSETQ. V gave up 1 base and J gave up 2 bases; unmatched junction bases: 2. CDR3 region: CASSLWGGQETQYF. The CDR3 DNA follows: TGCGCCAGCAGCTTGTGGGGAGGGCAAGAGACCCAGTACTTC.

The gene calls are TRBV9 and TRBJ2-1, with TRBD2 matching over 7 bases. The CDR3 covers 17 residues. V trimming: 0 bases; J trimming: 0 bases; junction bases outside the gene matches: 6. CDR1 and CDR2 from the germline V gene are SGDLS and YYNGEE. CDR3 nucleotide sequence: TGTGCCAGCAGCGTAGCCTCCGGGGGGAGCTCCTACAATGAGCAGTTCTTC. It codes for CASSVASGGSSYNEQFF.

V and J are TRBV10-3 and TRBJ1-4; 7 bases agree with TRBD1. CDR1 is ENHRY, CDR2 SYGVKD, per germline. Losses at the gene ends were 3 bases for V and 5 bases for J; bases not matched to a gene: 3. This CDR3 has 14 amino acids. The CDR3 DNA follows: TGTGCCATCAGTGACAGGGGGGAGAATGAAAAACTGTTTTTT. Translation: CAISDRGENEKLFF.

CDR3 in DNA: TGTGCCATCAGCCGCGGACAGGGGGCATTCGGGGAGCTGTTTTTT. The encoded protein is CAISRGQGAFGELFF. V gene TRBV10-3 combines with J gene TRBJ2-2, with 11 bases lining up with TRBD1. The CDR3 contains 15 residues. Germline V gene data show CDR1 as ENHRY and CDR2 as SYGVKD. Germline trimming cut 6 bases from V and 7 bases from J; bases unmatched to any gene: 7.

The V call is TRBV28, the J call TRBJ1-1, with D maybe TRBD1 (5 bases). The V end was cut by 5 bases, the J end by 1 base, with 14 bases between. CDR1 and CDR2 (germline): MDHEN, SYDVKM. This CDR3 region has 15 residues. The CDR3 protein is CASSPQGGPNTEAFF. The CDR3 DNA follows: TGTGCCAGCAGTCCCCAGGGAGGACCGAACACTGAAGCTTTCTTT. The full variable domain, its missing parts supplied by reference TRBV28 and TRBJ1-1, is DVKVTQSSRYLVKRTGEKVFLECVQDMDHENMFWYRQDPGLGLRLIYFSYDVKMKEKGDIPEGYSVSREKKERFSLILESASTNQTSMYLCASSPQGGPNTEAFFGQGTRLTVV.

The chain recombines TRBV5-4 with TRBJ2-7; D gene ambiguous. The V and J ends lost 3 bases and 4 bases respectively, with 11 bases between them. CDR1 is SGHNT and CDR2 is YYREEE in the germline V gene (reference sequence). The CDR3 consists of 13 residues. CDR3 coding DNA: TGTGCCAGCAGCTCGTCCCTCGGGTACGAGCAGTACTTC. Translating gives CASSSSLGYEQYF.